These 32 T cell receptor beta chains share one sample of origin, sequenced in a study of technical replicates of blood from a few donors. This table comes from immunoSEQ multiplex PCR, and its TCRdb copy is limited to in-frame clones, with some not included. The table shows approximately 70,000 clones, with 90% to 95% occurring only once. The sequenced sample consisted of T cells isolated from PBMCs. The receptors come from a human donor in good health. Some clones in this sample may be carry-over from other donors' samples.

As for this clone: An end of the junction does not agree with germline; a read error may underlie this. The chain uses TRBV12-5 and TRBJ1-2, with a possible D match to TRBD1 (5 bases). The CDR3 spans 12 residues. Germline V CDR1 and CDR2: LGHNT, FRNRAP. CDR3 DNA: TGTGCTAGTGGGTTGGGGCAGGCCGGCTACACCTTC. Translation gives CASGLGQAGYTF.

The sample holds a few counts of this clone. This chain connects TRBV4-1 to TRBJ1-1; D remains unclear. The CDR3 extends over 15 amino acids. Looked up from germline, CDR1 is MGHRA and CDR2 is YSYEKL. Trimming left V 1 base short and J 3 bases short, with 12 bases between. The CDR3 sequence: CASSQGRVGDTEAFF. The CDR3 DNA follows: TGCGCCAGCAGCCAAGGGAGGGTGGGAGACACTGAAGCTTTCTTT.

The rearrangement joins TRBV5-5 to TRBJ1-2; the D gene is possibly TRBD1 (6 bases). Trimming cost V 1 base and J 6 bases, with 10 bases left between them. CDR1 is SGHKS, CDR2 YYEKEE, per germline (reference sequence). The CDR3 loop spans 13 amino acids. CDR3 region: CASSLRRGDGYTF. The DNA for the CDR3 is TGTGCCAGCAGCTTGCGCAGGGGAGATGGCTACACCTTC.

The chain is built from TRBV2 and TRBJ2-2, with a possible D match to TRBD1 (5 bases). Germline V CDR1 and CDR2: SNHLY, FYNNEI. V was pared by 7 bases and J by 4 bases, with 13 bases between. The CDR3 runs 14 residues. CDR3 region: CASIYQGSTGELFF. CDR3 coding DNA: TGTGCCAGCATCTATCAGGGAAGCACCGGGGAGCTGTTTTTT.

V is TRBV9 and J is TRBJ1-2, with D perhaps matching TRBD1 (6 bases). The CDR3 covers 14 residues. Trimming cost V 2 bases and J 4 bases, with 12 bases left between them. CDR1 is SGDLS and CDR2 is YYNGEE in the germline V gene. The CDR3 here is CASSVTGKPYGYTF. The CDR3, as DNA: TGTGCCAGCAGCGTTACAGGGAAACCCTATGGCTACACCTTC.

J is TRBJ2-7 and V is TRBV18; 7 bases fit TRBD1. Germline CDR1 KGHSH, CDR2 LQKENI. The CDR3 consists of 17 residues. V lost 3 bases and J lost 5; bases outside the gene matches: 16. The CDR3 region is CASSPMRTGTADNEQYF. The CDR3 nucleotides read TGTGCCAGCTCACCGATGAGAACCGGGACAGCTGATAACGAGCAGTACTTC.

The V call is TRBV2, the J call TRBJ2-5; 7 bases are shared with TRBD1. CDR1 SNHLY and CDR2 FYNNEI come from the germline V gene. There are 14 residues in the CDR3. The trim removed 7 bases at V and 2 bases at J, leaving 7 bases unmatched. The CDR3 DNA reads TGTGCCAGCAAAAGGGGACAGCGACAAGAGACCCAGTACTTC. Translated: CASKRGQRQETQYF.

V is TRBV27 and J is TRBJ2-7, with a weak D call TRBD1 (6 bases). There are 14 residues in the CDR3. In germline, CDR1 is MNHEY, CDR2 SMNVEV (reference sequence). The V end lost 2 bases, the J end lost 0 bases, and 8 bases lay between the germline ends. DNA of the CDR3: TGTGCCAGCAGTTTACAGGGGAACTCCTACGAGCAGTACTTC. This sequence encodes CASSLQGNSYEQYF.

The chain carries TRBV29-1 and TRBJ2-7; 7 bases agree with TRBD1. The germline V gene encodes CDR1 SQVTM and CDR2 ANQGSEA. The CDR3 is 11 residues long. The V gene end was trimmed by 6 bases and the J gene end by 7 bases; junction bases not matched to a gene: 6. The CDR3 coding sequence is TGCAGCGTAGACAGGGTGGGGGAGCAGTACTTC. The encoded protein is CSVDRVGEQYF.

The chain joins TRBV28 to TRBJ2-2; tentative D call: TRBD2 (5 bases). This CDR3 is 16 amino acids long. Germline V CDR1 and CDR2: MDHEN, SYDVKM. V was pared by 6 bases and J by 6 bases, with 20 bases between. CDR3 sequence (DNA): TGTGCCAGCAGGCCAATGAGAACGGCTAGCCCCGGGGAGCTGTTTTTT. The encoded protein is CASRPMRTASPGELFF.

This clone was detected a few times. J is TRBJ1-1 and V is TRBV7-3, with D unclear. Between the trimmed V and J ends, which lost 3 bases and 3 bases, there was a span of 8 bases. The CDR3 extends over 13 amino acids. Germline CDR1 and CDR2: SGHTA and FQGTGA. As DNA, the CDR3 is TGTGCCAGCAGCTTTCCCCGGGACACTGAAGCTTTCTTT. Translation gives CASSFPRDTEAFF.

This sequence joins TRBV6-1 and TRBJ2-2, with D perhaps TRBD2 (7 bases). The CDR3 runs to 15 residues. The germline V gene has CDR1 MNHNS and CDR2 SASEGT. V was cut by 10 bases and J by 0 bases, with 15 bases left in between. As DNA, the CDR3 is TGTGCCACCGTAACAGGGAGGGCGAACACCGGGGAGCTGTTTTTT. It is translated as CATVTGRANTGELFF.

V usage is TRBV12-2 and J usage is TRBJ1-1. TRBV12-2 constitutes a pseudogene. CDR3 size: 15 residues. The CDR3 sequence: CARLHKRGMNTEAFF. In nucleotides, the CDR3 is TGTGCAAGACTCCATAAACGGGGGATGAACACTGAAGCTTTCTTT.

This clone was recorded only once. The chain combines TRBV2 with TRBJ1-4; 9 bases align to TRBD1. V was clipped by 8 bases and J by 2 bases; unmatched bases: 15. Germline CDR1 and CDR2: SNHLY and FYNNEI. The CDR3 runs 18 residues. CDR3 in amino acids: CASRVLAGQGFTNEKLFF. The CDR3 bases are TGTGCCAGCCGGGTGTTGGCGGGACAGGGTTTCACTAATGAAAAACTGTTTTTT.

The rearrangement joins TRBV30 to TRBJ2-4; D may be TRBD1 (6 bases). This CDR3 region has 14 residues. The V end was cut by 6 bases, the J end by 0 bases, with 12 bases between. Germline V gene lookup returns CDR1 GTSNPN and CDR2 SVGIG (reference sequence). The CDR3 nucleotides read TGTGCCTGTAACGGACAGAGAGCCAAAAACATTCAGTACTTC. Translation: CACNGQRAKNIQYF.

This clone has only one observation. The chain joins TRBV7-9 to TRBJ2-7; 11 bases agree with TRBD1. V gave up 5 bases and J gave up 2 bases; unmatched junction bases: 5. The CDR3 runs 15 residues. Looked up from germline, CDR1 is SEHNR and CDR2 is FQNEAQ (reference sequence). In DNA, the CDR3 is TGTGCCAGCAGCCACCGGGACAGGGGGGCCTACGAGCAGTACTTC. Its protein product is CASSHRDRGAYEQYF.

The V call is TRBV15, the J call TRBJ2-1; unclear D gene. V was shortened by 0 bases and J by 9 bases, with 6 bases between the two germline ends. Germline CDR1 reads LNHNV; CDR2 reads YYDKDF (reference sequence). The CDR3 consists of 12 residues. This CDR3 is CATSRDAGEQFF. DNA for the CDR3: TGTGCCACCAGCAGAGATGCCGGTGAGCAGTTCTTC.

This chain joins TRBV27 and TRBJ2-1; D call uncertain. V was pared by 1 base and J by 5 bases, with 6 bases between. The CDR3 contains 13 residues. Per germline, CDR1 MNHEY and CDR2 SMNVEV (reference sequence). In DNA, the CDR3 is TGTGCCAGCAGTTTATACAGTAACAATGAGCAGTTCTTC. It specifies CASSLYSNNEQFF.

V is TRBV14 and J is TRBJ2-7, with 7 bases matching TRBD2. CDR3 length: 16 amino acids. V was clipped by 1 base and J by 2 bases; unmatched bases: 8. Per germline, CDR1 SGHDN and CDR2 FVKESK. The CDR3 region has the DNA TGTGCCAGCAGCCAAGGGTACGGGGGGAAGCCCTACGAGCAGTACTTC. This gives the protein CASSQGYGGKPYEQYF.

This clone was found once. The chain joins TRBV19 to TRBJ2-1, with D perhaps TRBD1 (5 bases). The germline V and J ends were trimmed by 7 bases and 5 bases, with 9 bases remaining between them. The CDR3 has 12 residues. In germline, CDR1 is LNHDA, CDR2 SQIVND (reference sequence). In DNA form, the CDR3 reads TGTGCCAGTACAGGACAAGACAATGAGCAGTTCTTC. It codes for CASTGQDNEQFF.

The genes are TRBV6-6 and TRBJ2-3; 9 bases fit TRBD2. Germline V lookup: CDR1 MNHNY, CDR2 SVGAGI (reference sequence). Trimming cost V 2 bases and J 1 base; bases outside gene matches: 4. The CDR3 has 16 residues. The CDR3 spells CASSYGRTSGTDTQYF. CDR3 bases: TGTGCCAGCAGTTACGGTCGGACTAGCGGCACAGATACGCAGTATTTT.

The V gene is TRBV6-5, the J gene TRBJ2-7; 7 bases align to TRBD2. This CDR3 has 15 amino acids. Germline-derived CDR1 and CDR2 are MNHEY and SVGAGI. Trimming at V came to 0 bases and at J to 2 bases, leaving 4 bases not matched to a gene. CDR3 nucleotides: TGTGCCAGCAGTTACTCGAGTAGCGGGCCCTACGAGCAGTACTTC. Amino acid sequence: CASSYSSSGPYEQYF.

In this sample, this clone turned up a few times. The chain recombines TRBV7-9 with TRBJ2-3, with 10 bases aligning to TRBD1. With V trimmed by 5 bases and J by 4 bases, 0 bases remained unmatched. Per the germline V gene, CDR1 is SEHNR and CDR2 is FQNEAQ (reference sequence). The CDR3 extends over 13 amino acids. The CDR3 bases are TGTGCCAGCAGCGACAGGGGGCCAGATACGCAGTATTTT. Its protein is CASSDRGPDTQYF.

CDR3 amino acids: CASSPIRTEAFF. CDR3 DNA sequence: TGTGCCAGCTCCCCCATCAGGACTGAAGCTTTCTTT. The rearrangement uses TRBV18 and TRBJ1-1; D not certain. There are 12 residues in the CDR3. Trimming removed 6 bases at V and 5 bases at J, with 10 bases between. Per the germline V gene, CDR1 is KGHSH and CDR2 is LQKENI.

The chain joins TRBV28 to TRBJ2-3; 8 nucleotides match TRBD2. This CDR3 comprises 13 residues. CDR1 is MDHEN, CDR2 SYDVKM, per germline. J lost 6 bases, V lost 3 bases, and 2 bases had no gene match. CDR3 nucleotide sequence: TGTGCCAGCAGTTTGACGGGAGGGGATACGCAGTATTTT. It specifies CASSLTGGDTQYF.

The chain combines TRBV28 with TRBJ2-7; TRBD2 might be the D (5 bases). V lost 10 bases to trimming and J lost 1 base, with 14 bases between them. The CDR3 consists of 13 residues. The germline gives CDR1 MDHEN, CDR2 SYDVKM. The DNA of the CDR3 is TGTGCCACCGCGGGTGTCTTATCCTACGAGCAGTACTTC. This codes for CATAGVLSYEQYF.

J is TRBJ2-3 and V is TRBV15; 13 bases align to TRBD2. The CDR3 consists of 18 residues. The J segment lost 0 bases and the V segment lost 8 bases, leaving 11 bases of the junction unmatched. Germline values: CDR1 LNHNV, CDR2 YYDKDF (reference sequence). The chain's CDR3 is CATRPTSGRGPSTDTQYF. CDR3 nucleotides: TGTGCCACCCGTCCCACTAGCGGGAGGGGACCTAGCACAGATACGCAGTATTTT.

This clone was recorded only once. V is TRBV4-1 and J is TRBJ2-7, with 7 bases aligning to TRBD2. V was clipped by 6 bases and J by 7 bases; unmatched bases: 12. CDR1 is MGHRA and CDR2 is YSYEKL in the germline V gene. There are 14 residues in the CDR3. CDR3 DNA: TGCGCCAGCAGGCGGGTCGGGACTACTCGTGAGCAGTACTTC. It is translated as CASRRVGTTREQYF.

V is TRBV7-3 and J is TRBJ2-3; TRBD1 aligns across 11 bases. In germline, CDR1 is SGHTA, CDR2 FQGTGA. This CDR3 spans 17 amino acids. J was trimmed by 1 base and V by 5 bases; bases with no gene match: 8. This CDR3 is CASSPGQGAYGTDTQYF. CDR3 nucleotide sequence: TGTGCCAGCAGCCCTGGACAGGGGGCGTATGGCACAGATACGCAGTATTTT.

The table lists this clone with a count of one. This chain joins TRBV11-3 and TRBJ2-7; a possible D gene is TRBD2 (5 bases). The CDR3 covers 13 residues. V shed 5 bases and J shed 2 bases, with 10 bases lying between them. Germline V gene data show CDR1 as SGHNT and CDR2 as YENEEA. The CDR3 DNA is TGTGCCAGCAGCCGGAGCGGTCCCTACGAGCAGTACTTC. It encodes CASSRSGPYEQYF. Combining the CDR3 with reference TRBV11-3 and TRBJ2-7 gives the whole variable domain EAGVVQSPRYKIIEKKQPVAFWCNPISGHNTLYWYLQNLGQGPELLIRYENEEAVDDSQLPKDRFSAERLKGVDSTLKIQPAELGDSAVYLCASSRSGPYEQYFGPGTRLTVT.

The chain carries TRBV30 and TRBJ1-2, with 7 bases aligning to TRBD1. V was pared by 3 bases and J by 8 bases, with 3 bases of the junction left unmatched. Germline V CDR1 and CDR2: GTSNPN, SVGIG (reference sequence). The CDR3 loop spans 11 amino acids. The DNA of the CDR3 is TGTGCCTGGAGGACAGGGTTCGGCTACACCTTC. This sequence encodes CAWRTGFGYTF.

The rearrangement uses TRBV10-3 and TRBJ1-4; 7 bases match TRBD1. J gave up 5 bases and V 6 bases, and 3 bases lay outside the gene matches. CDR1 is ENHRY, CDR2 SYGVKD, per germline. The CDR3 extends over 13 amino acids. CDR3: CAIRGQQNEKLFF. CDR3 DNA sequence: TGTGCCATCAGGGGACAGCAAAATGAAAAACTGTTTTTT.